This TCR beta chain was captured in a study of T cells in Graves' hyperthyroidism and ophthalmopathy. CDR1 and CDR2 (germline): SGHTA, FQGNSA. This CDR3 comprises 15 residues. As for this clonotype: One end of the junction is discordant with germline, which a read error may explain.

It was RNA transcripts that yielded the amplified TCR beta CDR3 regions. Primed by the HTBI set, a first-round RT-PCR was run on the TCR CDR3. One entry per CDR3 protein, called by TCRdb with MiXCR from the multiplex PCR reads. The data show 610,000 or so distinct CDR3 sequences, about 43% seen once. The chain links TRBV7-2 to TRBJ1-1; 8 nucleotides line up with TRBD1. This receptor was obtained from a woman aged 18-29 years with Graves' hyperthyroidism. Input material: peripheral blood or thyroid tissue (not recorded which). This CDR3 reads CAGSLTTLDRVAAFF. The DNA for the CDR3 is TGTGCCGGCAGTCTCACAACCCTGGACAGGGTCGCCGCTTTCTTT.